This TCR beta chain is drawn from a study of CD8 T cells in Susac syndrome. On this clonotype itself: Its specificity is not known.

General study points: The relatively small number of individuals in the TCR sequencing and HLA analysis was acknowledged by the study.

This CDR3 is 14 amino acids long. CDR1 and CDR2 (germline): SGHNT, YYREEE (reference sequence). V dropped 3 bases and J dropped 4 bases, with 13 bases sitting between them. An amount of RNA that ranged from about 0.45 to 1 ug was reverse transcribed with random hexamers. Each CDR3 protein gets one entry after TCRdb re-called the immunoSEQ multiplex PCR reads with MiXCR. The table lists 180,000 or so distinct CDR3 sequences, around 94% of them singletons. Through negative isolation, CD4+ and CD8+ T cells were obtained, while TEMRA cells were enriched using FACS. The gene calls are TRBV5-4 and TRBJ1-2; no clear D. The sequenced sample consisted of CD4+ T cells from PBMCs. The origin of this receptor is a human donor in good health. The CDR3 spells CASSSEGRGYGYTF. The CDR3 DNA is TGTGCCAGCAGCTCGGAGGGCCGGGGCTATGGCTACACCTTC.